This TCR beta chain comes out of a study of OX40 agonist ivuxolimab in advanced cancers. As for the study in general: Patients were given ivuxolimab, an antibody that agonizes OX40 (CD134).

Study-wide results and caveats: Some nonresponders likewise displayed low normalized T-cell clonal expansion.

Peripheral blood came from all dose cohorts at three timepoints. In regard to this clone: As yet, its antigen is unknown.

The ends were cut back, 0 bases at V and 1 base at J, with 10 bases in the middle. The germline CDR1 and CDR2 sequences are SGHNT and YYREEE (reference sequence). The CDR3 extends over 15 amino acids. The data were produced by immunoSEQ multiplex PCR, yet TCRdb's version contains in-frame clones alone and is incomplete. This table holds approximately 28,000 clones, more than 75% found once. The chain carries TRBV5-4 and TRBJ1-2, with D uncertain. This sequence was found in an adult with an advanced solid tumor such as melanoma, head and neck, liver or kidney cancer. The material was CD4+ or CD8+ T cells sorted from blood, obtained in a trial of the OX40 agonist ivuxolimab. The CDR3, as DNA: TGTGCCAGCAGCTTGGAGGGCAGAAGTAACTATGGCTACACCTTC. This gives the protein CASSLEGRSNYGYTF.